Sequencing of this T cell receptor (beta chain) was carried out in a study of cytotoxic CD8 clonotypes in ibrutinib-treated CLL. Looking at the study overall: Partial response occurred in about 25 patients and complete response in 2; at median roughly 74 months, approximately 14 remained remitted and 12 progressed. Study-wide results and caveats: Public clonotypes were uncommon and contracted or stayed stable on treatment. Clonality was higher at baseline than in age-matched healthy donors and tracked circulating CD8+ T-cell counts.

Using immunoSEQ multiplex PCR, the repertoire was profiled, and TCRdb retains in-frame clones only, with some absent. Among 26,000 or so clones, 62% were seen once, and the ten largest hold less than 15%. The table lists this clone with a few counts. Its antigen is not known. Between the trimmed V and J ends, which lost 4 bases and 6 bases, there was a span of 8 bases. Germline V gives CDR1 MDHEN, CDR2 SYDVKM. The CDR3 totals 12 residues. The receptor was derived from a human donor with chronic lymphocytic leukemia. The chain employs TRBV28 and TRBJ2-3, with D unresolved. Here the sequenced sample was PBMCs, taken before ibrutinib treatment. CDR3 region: CASSSSSDTQYF. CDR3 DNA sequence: TGTGCCAGCAGTTCTTCCAGTGATACGCAGTATTTT.